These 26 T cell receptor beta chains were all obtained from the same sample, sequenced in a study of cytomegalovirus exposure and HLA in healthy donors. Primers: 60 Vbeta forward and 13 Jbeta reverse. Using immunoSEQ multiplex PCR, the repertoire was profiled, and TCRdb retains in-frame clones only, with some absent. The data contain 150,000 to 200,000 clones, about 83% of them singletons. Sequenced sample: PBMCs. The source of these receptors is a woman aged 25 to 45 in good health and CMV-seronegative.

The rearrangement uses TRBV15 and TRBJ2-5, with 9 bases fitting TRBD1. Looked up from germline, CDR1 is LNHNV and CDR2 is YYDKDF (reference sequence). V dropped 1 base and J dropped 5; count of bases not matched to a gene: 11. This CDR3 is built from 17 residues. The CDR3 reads CATSRGRGQGSWETQYF. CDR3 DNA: TGTGCCACCAGCAGAGGACGCGGACAGGGGTCATGGGAGACCCAGTACTTC.

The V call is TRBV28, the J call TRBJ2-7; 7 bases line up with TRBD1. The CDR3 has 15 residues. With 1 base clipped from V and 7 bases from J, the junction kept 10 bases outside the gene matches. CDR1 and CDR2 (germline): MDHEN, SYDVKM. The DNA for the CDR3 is TGTGCCAGCAGTTTATTGGGCAGGGGGTTAGGGGAGCAGTACTTC. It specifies CASSLLGRGLGEQYF. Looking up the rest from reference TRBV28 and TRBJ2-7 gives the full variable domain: DVKVTQSSRYLVKRTGEKVFLECVQDMDHENMFWYRQDPGLGLRLIYFSYDVKMKEKGDIPEGYSVSREKKERFSLILESASTNQTSMYLCASSLLGRGLGEQYFGPGTRLTVT.

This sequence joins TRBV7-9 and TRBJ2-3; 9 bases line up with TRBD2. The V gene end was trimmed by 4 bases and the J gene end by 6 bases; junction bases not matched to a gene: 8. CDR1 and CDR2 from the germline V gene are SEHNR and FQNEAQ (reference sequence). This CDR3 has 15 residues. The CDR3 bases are TGTGCCAGCAGCTCCGTTAGCGGGAGAGGCGATACGCAGTATTTT. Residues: CASSSVSGRGDTQYF.

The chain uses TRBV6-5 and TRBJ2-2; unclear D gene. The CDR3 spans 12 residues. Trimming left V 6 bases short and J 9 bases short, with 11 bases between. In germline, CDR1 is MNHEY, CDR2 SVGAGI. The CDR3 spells CASSDSRWELFF. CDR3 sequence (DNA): TGTGCCAGCAGCGACTCCCGGTGGGAGCTGTTTTTT.

The CDR3 nucleotides read TGCGCCAGTCACTTAGCAGGAGGTATTAGTGAGCAGTTCTTC. Translation gives CASHLAGGISEQFF. The chain combines TRBV5-1 with TRBJ2-1, with TRBD2 as a possible D gene (5 bases). V dropped 8 bases and J dropped 9 bases, with 21 bases sitting between them. CDR3 size: 14 residues. Germline CDR1 and CDR2: SGHRS and YFSETQ. Supplemented by reference TRBV5-1 and TRBJ2-1, the full variable domain reads KAGVTQTPRYLIKTRGQQVTLSCSPISGHRSVSWYQQTPGQGLQFLFEYFSETQRNKGNFPGRFSGRQFSNSRSEMNVSTLELGDSALYLCASHLAGGISEQFFGPGTRLTVL.

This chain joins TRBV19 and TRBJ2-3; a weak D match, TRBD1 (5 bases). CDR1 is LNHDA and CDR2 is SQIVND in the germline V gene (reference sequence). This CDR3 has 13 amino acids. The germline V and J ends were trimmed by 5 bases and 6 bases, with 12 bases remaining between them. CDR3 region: CASSATQGDTQYF. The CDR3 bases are TGTGCCAGTAGTGCAACCCAGGGTGATACGCAGTATTTT.

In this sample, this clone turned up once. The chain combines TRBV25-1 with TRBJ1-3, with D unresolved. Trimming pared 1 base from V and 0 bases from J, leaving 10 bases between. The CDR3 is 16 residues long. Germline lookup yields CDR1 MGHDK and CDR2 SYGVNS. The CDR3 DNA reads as TGTGCCAGCAGTGAATTTCCCACAGTCTCTGGAAACACCATATATTTT. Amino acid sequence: CASSEFPTVSGNTIYF.

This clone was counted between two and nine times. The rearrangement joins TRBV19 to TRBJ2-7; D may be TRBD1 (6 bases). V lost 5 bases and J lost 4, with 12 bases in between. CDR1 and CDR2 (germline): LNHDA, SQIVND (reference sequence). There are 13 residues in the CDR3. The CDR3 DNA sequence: TGTGCCAGTAGTTCTACACAGGGTTACGAGCAGTACTTC. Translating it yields CASSSTQGYEQYF.

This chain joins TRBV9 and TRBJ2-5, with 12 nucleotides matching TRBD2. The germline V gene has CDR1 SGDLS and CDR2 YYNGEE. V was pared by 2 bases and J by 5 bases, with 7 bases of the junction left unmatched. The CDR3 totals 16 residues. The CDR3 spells CASSVSTSGGGETQYF. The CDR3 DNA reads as TGTGCCAGCAGCGTCTCGACTAGCGGGGGTGGGGAGACCCAGTACTTC. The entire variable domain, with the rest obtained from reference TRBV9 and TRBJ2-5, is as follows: DSGVTQTPKHLITATGQRVTLRCSPRSGDLSVYWYQQSLDQGLQFLIQYYNGEERAKGNILERFSAQQFPDLHSELNLSSLELGDSALYFCASSVSTSGGGETQYFGPGTRLLVL.

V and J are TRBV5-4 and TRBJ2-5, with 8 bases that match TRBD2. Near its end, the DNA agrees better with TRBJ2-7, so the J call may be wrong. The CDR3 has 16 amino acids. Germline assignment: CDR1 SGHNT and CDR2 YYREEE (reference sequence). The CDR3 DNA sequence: TGTGCCAGCAGCTTGGGTGGGCGGGAGGACCCCTACGAGCAGTACTTC. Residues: CASSLGGREDPYEQYF.

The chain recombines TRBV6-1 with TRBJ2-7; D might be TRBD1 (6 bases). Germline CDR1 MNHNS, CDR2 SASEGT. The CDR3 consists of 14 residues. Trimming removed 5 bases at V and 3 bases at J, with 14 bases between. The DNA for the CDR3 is TGTGCCAGCAGTAGTTCCGGGACAAACTACGAGCAGTACTTC. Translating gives CASSSSGTNYEQYF.

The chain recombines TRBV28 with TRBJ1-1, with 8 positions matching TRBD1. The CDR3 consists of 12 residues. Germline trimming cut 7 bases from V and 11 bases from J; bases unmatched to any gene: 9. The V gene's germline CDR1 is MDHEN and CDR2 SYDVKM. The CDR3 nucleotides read TGTGCCAGCAAGGCGGGACAGGCCCAGGCTTTCTTT. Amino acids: CASKAGQAQAFF.

CDR3 DNA: TGTGCCAGCAGCTTGGGCAAGGGGAAGACCCAGTACTTC. This gives the protein CASSLGKGKTQYF. The J gene is TRBJ2-5, the V gene TRBV5-6, with TRBD1 as a possible D gene (5 bases). The ends were cut back, 0 bases at V and 6 bases at J, with 9 bases in the middle. The CDR3 consists of 13 residues. Germline-derived CDR1 and CDR2 are SGHDT and YYEEEE.

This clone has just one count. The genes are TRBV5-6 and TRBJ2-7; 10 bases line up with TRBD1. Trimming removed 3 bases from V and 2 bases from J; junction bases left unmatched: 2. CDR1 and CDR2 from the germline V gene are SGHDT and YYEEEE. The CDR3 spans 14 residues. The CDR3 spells CASSYGTGAYEQYF. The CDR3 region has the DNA TGTGCCAGCAGCTACGGGACAGGGGCCTACGAGCAGTACTTC.

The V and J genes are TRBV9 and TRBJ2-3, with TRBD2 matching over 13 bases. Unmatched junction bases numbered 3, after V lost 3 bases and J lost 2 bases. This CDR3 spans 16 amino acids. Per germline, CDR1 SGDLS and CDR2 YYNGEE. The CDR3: CASSGTSGRVTDTQYF. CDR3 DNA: TGTGCCAGCAGCGGAACTAGCGGGAGGGTCACAGATACGCAGTATTTT.

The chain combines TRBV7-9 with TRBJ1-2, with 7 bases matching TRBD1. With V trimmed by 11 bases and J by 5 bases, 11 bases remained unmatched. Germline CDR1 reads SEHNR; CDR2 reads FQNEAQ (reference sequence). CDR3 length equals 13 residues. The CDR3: CAGEGARLYGYTF. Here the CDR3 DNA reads TGTGCCGGCGAGGGGGCGCGTCTTTATGGCTACACCTTC. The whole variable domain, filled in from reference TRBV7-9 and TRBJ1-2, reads DTGVSQNPRHKITKRGQNVTFRCDPISEHNRLYWYRQTLGQGPEFLTYFQNEAQLEKSRLLSDRFSAERPKGSFSTLEIQRTEQGDSAMYLCAGEGARLYGYTFGSGTRLTVV.

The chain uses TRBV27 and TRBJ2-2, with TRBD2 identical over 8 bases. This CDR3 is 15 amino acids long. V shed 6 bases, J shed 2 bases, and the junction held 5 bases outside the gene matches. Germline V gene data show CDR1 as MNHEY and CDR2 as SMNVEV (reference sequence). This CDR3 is CASSVIAGNTGELFF. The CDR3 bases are TGTGCCAGCAGCGTTATAGCGGGAAACACCGGGGAGCTGTTTTTT.

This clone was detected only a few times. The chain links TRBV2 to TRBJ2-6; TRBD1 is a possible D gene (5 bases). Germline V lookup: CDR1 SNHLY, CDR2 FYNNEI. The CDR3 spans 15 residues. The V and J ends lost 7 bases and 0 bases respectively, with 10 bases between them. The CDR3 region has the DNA TGTGCCAGCACTAGGGGCCCCTCTGGGGCCAACGTCCTGACTTTC. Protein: CASTRGPSGANVLTF.

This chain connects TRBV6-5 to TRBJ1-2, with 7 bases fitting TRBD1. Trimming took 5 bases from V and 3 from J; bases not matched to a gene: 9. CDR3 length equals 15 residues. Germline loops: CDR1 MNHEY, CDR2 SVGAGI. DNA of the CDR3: TGTGCCAGCAGTAGACAGGGTATCCAACACTATGGCTACACCTTC. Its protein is CASSRQGIQHYGYTF.

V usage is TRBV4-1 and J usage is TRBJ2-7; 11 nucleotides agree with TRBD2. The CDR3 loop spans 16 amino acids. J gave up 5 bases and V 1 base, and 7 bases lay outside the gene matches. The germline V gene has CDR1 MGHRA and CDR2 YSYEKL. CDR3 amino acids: CASSQVGTSGKNEQYF. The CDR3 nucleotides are TGCGCCAGCAGCCAAGTAGGGACTAGCGGTAAGAACGAGCAGTACTTC.

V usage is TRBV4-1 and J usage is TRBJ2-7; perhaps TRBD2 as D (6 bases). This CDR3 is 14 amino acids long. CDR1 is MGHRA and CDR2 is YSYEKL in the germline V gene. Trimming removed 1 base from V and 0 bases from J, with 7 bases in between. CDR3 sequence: CASSQGDFSYEQYF. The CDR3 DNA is TGCGCCAGCAGCCAAGGGGACTTCTCCTACGAGCAGTACTTC.

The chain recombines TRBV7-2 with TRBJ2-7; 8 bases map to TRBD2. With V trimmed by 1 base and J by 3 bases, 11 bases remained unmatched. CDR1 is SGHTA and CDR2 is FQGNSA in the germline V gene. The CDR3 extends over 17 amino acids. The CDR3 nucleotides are TGTGCCAGCAGCTTAGGCCCCTCCACTAGCGGAAACTACGAGCAGTACTTC. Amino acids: CASSLGPSTSGNYEQYF.

The CDR3 DNA reads as TGTGCCAGCAGCTTAAGCACCGGGAGCCTCGCCGGTGATACGCAGTATTTT. This codes for CASSLSTGSLAGDTQYF. This chain links TRBV7-6 with TRBJ2-3, with a possible D match to TRBD2 (6 bases). The CDR3 covers 17 residues. The germline gives CDR1 SGHVS, CDR2 FNYEAQ. V was trimmed by 2 bases and J by 6 bases, leaving 21 bases between them.

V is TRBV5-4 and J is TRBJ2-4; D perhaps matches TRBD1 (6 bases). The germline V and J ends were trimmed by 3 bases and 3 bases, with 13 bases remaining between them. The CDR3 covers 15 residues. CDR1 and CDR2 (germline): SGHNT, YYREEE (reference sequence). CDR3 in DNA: TGTGCCAGCAGCTCCCCGGACAGAATCAAAAACATTCAGTACTTC. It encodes CASSSPDRIKNIQYF.

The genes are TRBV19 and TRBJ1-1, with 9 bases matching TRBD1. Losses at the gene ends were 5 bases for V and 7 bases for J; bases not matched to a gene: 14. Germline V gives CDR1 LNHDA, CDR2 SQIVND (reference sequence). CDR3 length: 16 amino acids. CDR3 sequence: CASSYGPGQGLGEAFF. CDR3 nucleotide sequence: TGTGCCAGTAGTTATGGTCCGGGACAGGGATTAGGTGAAGCTTTCTTT. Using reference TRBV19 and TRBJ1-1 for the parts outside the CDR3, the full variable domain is DGGITQSPKYLFRKEGQNVTLSCEQNLNHDAMYWYRQDPGQGLRLIYYSQIVNDFQKGDIAEGYSVSREKKESFPLTVTSAQKNPTAFYLCASSYGPGQGLGEAFFGQGTRLTVV.

CDR3 sequence (DNA): TGTGCCACCAGCAGAGTTGACAGCAGTCGCACTGAAGCTTTCTTT. Its protein product is CATSRVDSSRTEAFF. The chain couples TRBV15 to TRBJ1-1, with a tentative D call TRBD1 (5 bases). Trimming removed 1 base from V and 4 bases from J, with 13 bases in between. The germline CDR1 and CDR2 sequences are LNHNV and YYDKDF (reference sequence). This CDR3 has 15 residues.